This is a list of T cell receptor beta chains from one sample in a study of blood T cell repertoires in COVID-19. The repertoire was sequenced with immunoSEQ multiplex PCR; TCRdb's copy has only in-frame clones and lacks some. The sample yields a few hundred thousand clones, approximately 89% seen once. The sequenced sample consisted of PBMCs or T cells enriched from blood (not recorded which). The receptors were sampled from a man aged 25-40 years who had recovered from COVID-19. The CDR3 runs from the conserved cysteine through the conserved F or W.

v_call cdr3_aa
TRBV5-1 CASFHLPGTSGGNTGELFF
TRBV12-3/TRBV12-4 CAYRRGSDTEAFF
TRBV7-9 CASSLAAGGNQPQHF
TRBV27 CATLDRSNEKLFF
TRBV6-5 CASSHSSTGELFF
TRBV5-1 CASSSSQGPNTEAFF
TRBV11-2 CASSSRGVWGPQETQYF
TRBV10-2 CASSLNPTDTQYF
TRBV5-5 CASSLALLLETQYF
TRBV9 CASSQRGQGIYEQYF
TRBV28 CAIHLTDYGYTF
TRBV4-2 CASSQGGGEVNEQFF
TRBV6-1 CASSANSLPTNEKLFF
TRBV7-3 CASSPRGNQETQYF
TRBV9 CASSVAGGTNEKLFF
TRBV11-2 CASSPGDRGNEKLFF
TRBV5-6 CASKQSLSGANVLTF
TRBV4-2 CASSQGSSGGATDTQYF
TRBV5-4 CASSLMGNGYTF
TRBV30 CAWTGQGAQPQHF
TRBV7-8 CASSLVVGLAGYEQYF
TRBV19 CASSLGQTLFGELFF